This is a list of T cell receptor beta chains from one sample in a study of PD-1 blockade in classical Hodgkin lymphoma. The protocol was immunoSEQ multiplex PCR, while the TCRdb copy is restricted to in-frame clones and leaves out a portion. The table has around 99,000 clones, about four fifths seen once; the top ten hold approximately 15%. The sequences come from peripheral blood mononuclear cells (PBMCs), collected before the second cycle of nivolumab. The receptors were sampled from a human donor with classical Hodgkin lymphoma. The conserved cysteine and the conserved F or W are not part of the CDR3 here. D genes are given only for firm matches.

>TRBJ2-1|TRBV5-6|TRBD2
ASEATPGLADNEQF
>TRBJ2-2|TRBV2|.
ASSTGTSTGELF
>TRBJ2-6|TRBV10-3|TRBD1
AIRTTGGTGANVLT
>TRBJ1-2|TRBV7-9|TRBD1
ASSPQGMANYGYT
>TRBJ1-1|TRBV19|.
ASSIVSTYGTEAF
>TRBJ1-4|TRBV18|.
ASSPGGSPNEKLF
>TRBJ2-2|TRBV7-8|TRBD1
ASSLVKGQANTGELF
>TRBJ2-1|TRBV10-1|.
ASSEIGSSYNEQF
>TRBJ1-5|TRBV19|.
ASWASQGRNQPQH
>TRBJ1-2|TRBV4-2|.
ASRQAVWYGYT
>TRBJ2-2|TRBV10-2|.
ASSARGTGELF
>TRBJ2-1|TRBV9|.
ASSVGGTINEQF
>TRBJ1-1|TRBV29-1|.
SVLGSGVITEAF
>TRBJ2-7|TRBV7-3|.
ASSPYTSWEQY
>TRBJ2-5|TRBV10-3|TRBD2
AISREGQETQY
>TRBJ2-6|TRBV10-3|.
AISEQGSGANVLT
>TRBJ1-1|TRBV10-2|.
ASSGMTNTEAF
>TRBJ2-1|TRBV4-1|.
ASSPDPSRRYNEQF
>TRBJ2-7|TRBV9|TRBD2
ASSVAPTSGSEQY
>TRBJ2-1|TRBV6-5|TRBD2
ASSYILAGTDEQF
>TRBJ1-1|TRBV14|.
ASSQELGRQFNTEAF
>TRBJ2-3|TRBV9|TRBD2
ASSVIAGVSDTQY
>TRBJ2-1|TRBV9|TRBD2
ASSTRLAASSYNEQF
>TRBJ2-1|TRBV10-3|.
AISESAPGFNEQF
>TRBJ2-7|TRBV20-1|TRBD2
SAGSGSEQY
>TRBJ1-1|TRBV14|.
ASSQIRAMNTEAF
>TRBJ2-7|TRBV7-2|TRBD2
ASSHGLAGEQY
>TRBJ1-2|TRBV19|.
ASSIDPAGRGSYT
>TRBJ1-3|TRBV6-6|.
ASSYSPPSGNTIY
>TRBJ2-4|TRBV28|.
ASSPSGIPIQY
>TRBJ1-5|TRBV2|.
ASSEESNQPQH
>TRBJ2-2|TRBV29-1|.
SVVPANTGELF
>TRBJ2-5|TRBV10-3|TRBD2
AISPRLAGETQY
>TRBJ2-5|TRBV11-3|TRBD2
ASSHRREGTQY
>TRBJ1-2|TRBV10-3|TRBD1
AISPDREGYGYT
>TRBJ2-7|TRBV13|.
ASGGLYEQY
>TRBJ2-1|TRBV7-9|TRBD2
ASSLDRLAGDGEQF
>TRBJ2-1|TRBV9|.
ASSPHEGQYYNEQF
>TRBJ2-1|TRBV11-2|.
ASSLGAGRKF
>TRBJ1-2|TRBV19|TRBD1
ASAQGAGYGYT
>TRBJ1-1|TRBV18|.
ASSPDSMNTEAF
>TRBJ2-3|TRBV9|TRBD1
ASSVSPHVRDSRDTQY
>TRBJ1-2|TRBV5-6|.
ASSTTGRLFYGYT
>TRBJ1-1|TRBV5-1|TRBD1
ASSQNPGGTEAF
>TRBJ2-3|TRBV11-2|.
ASSLDPGGPDTQY
>TRBJ2-1|TRBV4-3|TRBD2
ASSQEPAGGPWYNEQF
>TRBJ2-1|TRBV30|.
AWSVGAGRF
>TRBJ2-1|TRBV6-4|.
ASSDSGSYNEQF
>TRBJ1-5|TRBV2|TRBD1
STGGEGQPQH
>TRBJ2-7|TRBV5-1|.
ASSLGGGYEQY